The rows below give T cell receptor beta chains drawn from one sample of a study of regulatory dendritic cells for organ transplantation. Assay: immunoSEQ multiplex PCR; the TCRdb copy retains only in-frame clones and omits some. The data contain fewer than 40,000 clones, approximately 88% of them singletons. Material for sequencing was naive CD4+ T cells from blood. All receptors derive from a human donor in good health. Both conserved end residues are part of each CDR3. Each record gives: CDR3 protein, CDR3 DNA, V gene, D gene, J gene, clone size. The D gene is left open where the match is weak. Expanded clones get a size class; other rows say once, few or many, or leave the size out.

CDR3: CATSRLQGIFSNQPQHF; DNA: TGTGCCACCAGCCGCCTACAGGGGATCTTTAGCAATCAGCCCCAGCATTTT; V: TRBV15; D: TRBD1; J: TRBJ1-5; size: -
CDR3: CASSSRGQGYTEAFF; DNA: TGTGCCAGTAGTTCCCGGGGACAGGGGTACACTGAAGCTTTCTTT; V: TRBV19; D: TRBD1; J: TRBJ1-1; size: -
CDR3: CASSLTGTGYNYGYTF; DNA: TGTGCCAGCAGCTTGACCGGGACGGGCTATAACTATGGCTACACCTTC; V: TRBV5-6; D: -; J: TRBJ1-2; size: once
CDR3: CASRPRDRTGEQYF; DNA: TGTGCCAGTAGGCCAAGGGACAGGACGGGCGAGCAGTACTTC; V: TRBV19; D: TRBD1; J: TRBJ2-7; size: once
CDR3: CASSDPGTRSGNTIYF; DNA: TGTGCCAGCAGTGACCCCGGGACCCGCTCTGGAAACACCATATATTTT; V: TRBV25-1; D: -; J: TRBJ1-3; size: -
CDR3: CASSRTSNEQFF; DNA: TGTGCCAGCAGCCGGACTAGTAATGAGCAGTTCTTC; V: TRBV7-9; D: TRBD2; J: TRBJ2-1; size: -
CDR3: CASSLGQGGGSPLHF; DNA: TGTGCCAGCAGCTTGGGACAGGGAGGGGGTTCACCCCTCCACTTT; V: TRBV7-9; D: TRBD1; J: TRBJ1-6; size: few
CDR3: CASRDPGRENIQYF; DNA: TGTGCCAGCAGGGATCCGGGGAGAGAAAACATTCAGTACTTC; V: TRBV6-5; D: -; J: TRBJ2-4; size: -
CDR3: CASSLGGSQDTQYF; DNA: TGTGCCAGCAGCTTAGGGGGGAGCCAAGATACGCAGTATTTT; V: TRBV7-3; D: -; J: TRBJ2-3; size: -
CDR3: CASSQSGRGYEQYF; DNA: TGCGCCAGCAGCCAATCCGGCAGGGGTTACGAGCAGTACTTC; V: TRBV4-3; D: -; J: TRBJ2-7; size: -
CDR3: CASSLSPDTQYF; DNA: TGTGCCAGCAGCTTAAGCCCAGATACGCAGTATTTT; V: TRBV7-3; D: -; J: TRBJ2-3; size: -
CDR3: CASSLSPGLETQYF; DNA: TGTGCCAGCAGTTTATCCCCCGGCCTCGAGACCCAGTACTTC; V: TRBV28; D: -; J: TRBJ2-5; size: -
CDR3: CASSLLDRAVSPLHF; DNA: TGTGCCAGCAGTTTATTGGACAGGGCTGTATCACCCCTCCACTTT; V: TRBV28; D: TRBD1; J: TRBJ1-6; size: -
CDR3: CSVEQRQGANEQFF; DNA: TGCAGCGTTGAACAACGACAGGGTGCCAATGAGCAGTTCTTC; V: TRBV29-1; D: TRBD1; J: TRBJ2-1; size: -
CDR3: CAWSGRYEQYF; DNA: TGTGCCTGGAGTGGACGCTACGAGCAGTACTTC; V: TRBV30; D: -; J: TRBJ2-7; size: -
CDR3: CASSPDTTAGETQYF; DNA: TGTGCCAGCAGCCCCGATACAACGGCGGGGGAGACCCAGTACTTC; V: TRBV7-6; D: -; J: TRBJ2-5; size: -
CDR3: CASSLGGAGNTEAFF; DNA: TGTGCCAGCAGCTTGGGGGGAGCGGGGAACACTGAAGCTTTCTTT; V: TRBV5-5; D: -; J: TRBJ1-1; size: -
CDR3: CTSSPIETGGSGNTIYF; DNA: TGCACCAGCAGCCCAATAGAAACAGGGGGCTCTGGAAACACCATATATTTT; V: TRBV1; D: -; J: TRBJ1-3; size: -
CDR3: CAILNPSGRGPYEQYF; DNA: TGTGCCATCCTGAATCCTAGCGGGAGGGGTCCCTACGAGCAGTACTTC; V: TRBV28; D: TRBD2; J: TRBJ2-7; size: -
CDR3: CASSLSGQGNSPLHF; DNA: TGTGCCAGCAGCTTAAGTGGACAGGGTAATTCACCCCTCCACTTT; V: TRBV11-2; D: TRBD1; J: TRBJ1-6; size: few
CDR3: CAWGPQTGFSSGANVLTF; DNA: TGTGCCTGGGGGCCCCAAACAGGGTTCAGCTCTGGGGCCAACGTCCTGACTTTC; V: TRBV30; D: -; J: TRBJ2-6; size: -
CDR3: CASSPTRGAGGSYEQYF; DNA: TGTGCCAGCTCCCCGACGCGGGGCGCGGGGGGTTCCTACGAGCAGTACTTC; V: TRBV18; D: TRBD2; J: TRBJ2-7; size: -
CDR3: CASSRQIGVDEQFF; DNA: TGTGCCAGCAGCCGGCAAATTGGGGTGGATGAGCAGTTCTTC; V: TRBV14; D: -; J: TRBJ2-1; size: -
CDR3: CASSVSGGGQETQYF; DNA: TGTGCCAGCAGCGTTAGCGGGGGGGGACAAGAGACCCAGTACTTC; V: TRBV9; D: TRBD2; J: TRBJ2-5; size: -
CDR3: CASSPFGALNYGYTF; DNA: TGTGCCAGCAGCCCTTTTGGGGCCTTAAACTATGGCTACACCTTC; V: TRBV11-2; D: -; J: TRBJ1-2; size: -
CDR3: CASSPDRTYEQYF; DNA: TGTGCCAGCTCACCAGACAGAACCTACGAGCAGTACTTC; V: TRBV18; D: -; J: TRBJ2-7; size: -
CDR3: CASSVEQGPPTNEKLFF; DNA: TGTGCCAGCAGCGTAGAACAGGGACCCCCAACTAATGAAAAACTGTTTTTT; V: TRBV9; D: -; J: TRBJ1-4; size: -
CDR3: CASSPPEPTQYF; DNA: TGTGCCAGCTCACCACCTGAGCCGACCCAGTACTTC; V: TRBV18; D: -; J: TRBJ2-5; size: -
CDR3: CASSWGAGVRRGTEAFF; DNA: TGTGCCAGCAGCTGGGGAGCAGGGGTACGCCGTGGTACTGAAGCTTTCTTT; V: TRBV5-4; D: -; J: TRBJ1-1; size: -
CDR3: CAWNRGAAYGYTF; DNA: TGTGCCTGGAACAGGGGCGCGGCCTATGGCTACACCTTC; V: TRBV30; D: TRBD1; J: TRBJ1-2; size: few
CDR3: CAWSNGRASHQPQHF; DNA: TGTGCCTGGAGTAACGGCAGGGCATCCCATCAGCCCCAGCATTTT; V: TRBV30; D: -; J: TRBJ1-5; size: -
CDR3: CASSWGSGKRNSPLHF; DNA: TGTGCCAGCAGCTGGGGGTCGGGGAAGCGGAATTCACCCCTCCACTTT; V: TRBV11-2; D: -; J: TRBJ1-6; size: few
CDR3: CASSLVSNLLTNLMNGYTF; DNA: TGTGCCAGCAGTTTAGTCTCTAACCTCCTCACCAACCTTATGAATGGCTACACCTTC; V: TRBV28; D: -; J: TRBJ1-2; size: -
CDR3: CASSLYTRPQHF; DNA: TGTGCCAGCAGTTTATACACCAGGCCCCAGCATTTT; V: TRBV28; D: -; J: TRBJ1-5; size: -